This T cell receptor (beta chain) was retrieved from a study of T cells in Graves' hyperthyroidism and ophthalmopathy (dated by TCRdb to about 2019). Concerning the study at large: Peripheral blood samples were taken at initial diagnosis, before any treatment was given. To identify TCR V-J signatures that set the groups apart, the researchers used a discovery cohort of about a hundred patients, made up of 43 with Graves' ophthalmopathy and around 58 with stable Graves' hyperthyroidism. The paper describes TCR Vbeta CDR3 sequencing of 135 peripheral blood samples, made up of some 40 ophthalmopathy patients, over 70 hyperthyroidism patients and roughly 17 progressor patients. The study also compared thyroid tissue and blood T-cell repertoires from roughly six Graves' hyperthyroidism patients. An independent validation cohort of some 18 hyperthyroidism patients and approximately 16 patients who later progressed to ophthalmopathy tested prospective prediction of ophthalmopathy. After blood sampling, hyperthyroidism patients were treated with methimazole at a starting dose of 30 mg daily, and ophthalmopathy patients were treated with high-dose intravenous methylprednisolone. The roughly 91 discovery patients were randomly divided into training and test sets at a 7:3 ratio. What the work shows at the level of the full study, not this receptor alone: A 13 V-J signature model separated ophthalmopathy from stable hyperthyroidism, with approximately 87% sensitivity and about 81% specificity in cross-validation and 80%/75% in testing. Sample size was not statistically predetermined, and blinding of investigators to group allocation was not performed. In validation, the model predicted progression to ophthalmopathy a median of roughly six months before onset, with approximately 70% sensitivity and about 72% specificity. Most expanded thyroid clonotypes (frequency above 0.001) were also found in blood, which suggests that blood repertoires may mirror thyroid immune responses.

This clonotype has a count of ten or more. The antigen this receptor binds is unknown. No base quality values were provided; no much bigger clone lies one nucleotide off. Amplification of TCR beta CDR3 regions was carried out from RNA transcripts. For the first round of RT-PCR on the TCR CDR3, the HTBI primer set was used together with the Qiagen OneStep RT-PCR kit. Libraries were constructed in a second round of multiplex PCR, after which size selection and purification were carried out. Sequencing of the libraries was done on an Illumina HiSeq2000 using paired-end 100 bp reads. The source study handled its data this way. SOAPnuke was used to process the raw data, removing reads that contained adapters or uncalled bases, had a mean Phred below 15, or lacked an exact match to the constant primer or identifier. COPE v1.2.5 was used to merge the high-quality paired reads, and each unique nucleotide sequence was defined as a clonotype. Clonotypes were aligned to IMGT TRBV, TRBD and TRBJ reference segments using MiTCR v1.1. The analysis included only V-J combinations with a frequency above 0.0001, which together covered roughly 99% of the repertoires. The TCS score was defined as F50 (clonal expansion) divided by E x V (chaos), with BLOSUM62-based TCRdist calculated between CDR3 peptides within each V-J. Welch's t-statistics and random forest reduced approximately 520 V-J features to roughly 13, which were used in a naive Bayes classifier (R e1071). TCRdb took the public reads, trimmed them with fastp at Q25, ran MiXCR for clone calling and kept in-frame beta chains. CDR3 protein duplicates are merged, each entry listing the most common genes and DNA. For this entry, the V and J calls and clone size follow TCRdb and not the study's own pipeline. For this sample the table gives about 350,000 distinct CDR3 sequences, of which around 13% were detected only once. The top ten constitute 20% to 25% of the sample.

Stable Graves' hyperthyroidism was defined as the absence of progression to ophthalmopathy over 18 months of follow-up. Hyperthyroidism patients were aged 18 to 65 years and newly diagnosed, with disease duration of less than 2 months. Any patient with an uncontrolled infection, another autoimmune disease, pregnancy or lactation was excluded. Diagnoses were established on the basis of clinical symptoms, serum thyroxine and TRAb, thyroid ultrasound, and orbital computed tomography. PBMCs were separated from 7.5 to 10 ml of fresh peripheral blood using Ficoll-Paque density gradient centrifugation. Total RNA was extracted using Trizol reagent, and RNA quality was assessed on an Agilent 2100 Bioanalyzer. The CDR3 goes from the cysteine to the phenylalanine over 16 residues. Only the CDR3 region is kept as DNA, spanning 48 bases read in frame from base 1. Trimming leaves V shorter by 5 bases and J shorter by 2 bases, with the junction holding 6 bases beyond the gene matches.

This clonotype was sampled from a woman between 25 and 40 years old with Graves' hyperthyroidism. Recombination joined TRBV12-3 or TRBV12-4 with TRBJ2-3, with 11 junctional bases fitting TRBD2. Input material: blood. CDR3 sequence: CASSPGTSGPTDTQYF. The nucleotide sequence is TGTGCCAGCAGTCCGGGGACTAGCGGCCCCACAGATACGCAGTATTTT.